The T cell receptor (beta chain) under discussion was sequenced for a study of T cell repertoires in cytomegalovirus infection. Study at large: Both recently identified HLA-C-restricted and well-studied HLA-B-restricted CMV epitopes were used in the study. CMV infection and matching HLA type were both indicated by public TCR beta signatures.

CDR3 length equals 16 residues. Germline loops: CDR1 SGHTA, CDR2 FQGNSA. This clonotype has ten or more counts. What it binds is not known. The junction and the germline gene differ at one end; a read error may be behind it. MiXCR was run by TCRdb on the reads, yielding one entry per CDR3 protein. The table has approximately 310,000 distinct CDR3 sequences, about 25% seen once; the top ten hold 10% to 15%. Study results and limitations: The cumulative frequency of public TCR beta families distinguished individuals who carried CMV together with the relevant HLA. HLA-C-restricted CMV-specific TCR beta clonotypes were dominant in the ex vivo response.

The rearrangement joins TRBV7-2 to TRBJ2-5; 10 bases are a match to TRBD1. Specimen: cultured PBMCs, collected from culture after CMV antigen stimulation. The clonotype originates from a human donor in good health (CMV status not recorded). Some clones in this sample may be carry-over from other donors' samples. CDR3 residues: CASSLTRGQGTGLEGF. CDR3 coding DNA: TGTGCCAGCAGCTTAACGCGGGGACAGGGGACCGGTCTGGAGGGGTTC. Full variable domain (remainder filled in from reference TRBV7-2 and TRBJ2-5): GAGVSQSPSNKVTEKGKDVELRCDPISGHTALYWYRQSLGQGLEFLIYFQGNSAPDKSGLPSDRFSAERTGGSVSTLTIQRTQQEDSAVYLCASSLTRGQGTGLEGFGPGTRLLVL.